The sequence of this T cell receptor beta chain was determined in a study of beta chain features in type 1 diabetes. About the study: Patients did not differ from healthy donors in age, gender or cell yield.

Expressed TCRB transcripts got sequenced, as all isolated RNA was reverse transcribed. Data came from immunoSEQ multiplex PCR; TCRdb stores just in-frame clones and leaves some out. Counted here are about 230,000 clones, more than 9% occurring once; the ten biggest clones make up 0.034%. This clone was observed a few times. Its antigen remains unidentified. Findings and limits, study-wide: The study found that naive, central memory and Treg TCRB repertoires appeared more similar in patients than in healthy donors.

V was clipped by 6 bases and J by 3 bases; unmatched bases: 9. The CDR3 contains 15 residues. Per the germline V gene, CDR1 is KGHSH and CDR2 is LQKENI. Stem cell-like memory, regulatory, central memory and naive CD4+ cells were sorted via CD45RO/CCR7/CD25/CD127/CD95/CD27. The chain couples TRBV18 to TRBJ2-5; TRBD2 aligns across 8 bases. Sample: naive CD4+ T cells from blood. This sequence originates from a woman aged 18-29 years in good health. CDR3 in amino acids: CASSPGTSGKETQYF. CDR3 nucleotides: TGTGCCAGCTCCCCAGGCACTAGCGGCAAAGAGACCCAGTACTTC.